The clone carrying this T cell receptor beta chain came up once. The V gene's germline CDR1 is KGHDR and CDR2 SFDVKD. Trimming pared 3 bases from V and 0 bases from J, leaving 10 bases between. This CDR3 region has 16 residues. The source of the sample is a study of blood T cell repertoires in COVID-19. Sequencing used immunoSEQ multiplex PCR; TCRdb keeps in-frame clones, though not all of them. The sample includes around 72,000 clones, 88% of them seen just once. The sample was peripheral blood. This receptor was identified in a man aged 45 to 65 with acute or convalescent COVID-19. The chain is built from TRBV24-1 and TRBJ2-2, with a weak D call TRBD1 (5 bases). Here the CDR3 reads CATSDGDSANTGELFF. The CDR3 DNA reads TGTGCCACCAGTGATGGAGACAGCGCGAACACCGGGGAGCTGTTTTTT.